This is a list of T cell receptor beta chains from one sample in a study of CD8 T cells in ankylosing spondylitis. TCRdb itself ran the 5' RACE reads through MiXCR, one entry per CDR3 protein. The table has 300,000 to 350,000 distinct CDR3 sequences, about 20% seen once. Material for sequencing was blood, either unsorted or a sorted T cell fraction (not recorded which). The source of these receptors is a female donor with ankylosing spondylitis or in good health (not recorded which). Each CDR3 is given with its conserved first and last residue. The order of the fields is J gene, D gene, V gene, clone size, CDR3 DNA, CDR3 protein. A D gene is named only where the DNA matches it firmly. Part of the rows lack a size; the others show once, few, many or a class for expanded clones.

TRBJ2-1 TRBD2 TRBV6-2/TRBV6-3 NA TGTGCCAGCAGTCTAGCGGGAGACTTCAATGAGCAGTTCTTC CASSLAGDFNEQFF
TRBJ2-7 NA TRBV29-1 many TGCAGCGTCCGGGGGGACAGCTACGAGCAGTACTTC CSVRGDSYEQYF
TRBJ1-1 TRBD1 TRBV20-1 NA TGCAGTGCTTCACAGGGGGGGGGAAGCACTGAAGCTTTCTTT CSASQGGGSTEAFF
TRBJ2-2 TRBD2 TRBV5-1 many TGCGCCAGCAGCTCCACAGTGACTAGCGGGACGGGCACCGGGGAGCTGTTTTTT CASSSTVTSGTGTGELFF
TRBJ2-1 TRBD2 TRBV20-1 NA TGCAGTGCTAGTAGTGGAGCGGGAGGTACCTACAATGAGCAGTTCTTC CSASSGAGGTYNEQFF
TRBJ1-1 NA TRBV5-1 few TGCGCCAGCAGCCCCGTCCGGGCAAACACTGAAGCTTTCTTT CASSPVRANTEAFF
TRBJ1-1 NA TRBV20-1 many TGCAGTGCTAGCGACAGGCCAAACACTGAAGCTTTCTTT CSASDRPNTEAFF
TRBJ2-1 TRBD2 TRBV20-1 few TGCAGTGCTCACCATTTACTGGCGGGGGTCCAGAACGAGCAGTTCTTC CSAHHLLAGVQNEQFF
TRBJ2-7 NA TRBV3-1 few TGTGCCAGCAGCCAGCGGACAATCACCTACGAGCAGTACTTC CASSQRTITYEQYF
TRBJ1-5 NA TRBV25-1 NA TGTGCCAGCAGACAGAGCAATCAGCCCCAGCATTTT CASRQSNQPQHF
TRBJ1-4 NA TRBV6-1 few TGTGCCAGCACCGTGTCTCGATATAATGAAAAACTGTTTTTT CASTVSRYNEKLFF
TRBJ2-2 NA TRBV6-2/TRBV6-3 NA TGTGCCAGCAGTGCGCGGGCCGGGGAGCTGTTTTTT CASSARAGELFF
TRBJ2-1 NA TRBV5-4 NA TGTGCCAGCAGCTTGGGCGGGGCGGGTTCCTACAATGAGCAGTTCTTC CASSLGGAGSYNEQFF
TRBJ2-1 NA TRBV2 NA TGTGCCAGCTCCGGCGGATGGACCTACCGGTTTGAGCAGTTCTTC CASSGGWTYRFEQFF
TRBJ2-1 NA TRBV29-1 few TGCAGCGTTGAATGGATTAATGGATGGGACAATGAGCAGTTCTTC CSVEWINGWDNEQFF
TRBJ2-1 TRBD1 TRBV10-3 NA TGTGCCATCAGTGAGCCAGGGGGCTCCTACAATGAGCAGTTCTTC CAISEPGGSYNEQFF
TRBJ2-7 TRBD1 TRBV10-2 few TGCGCCAGCAGTGATGGTCCAGGGGGCTACGAGCAGTACTTC CASSDGPGGYEQYF
TRBJ2-1 NA TRBV7-2 few TGTGCCAGCAGCGAGACAGGTACCTCCTACAATGAGCAGTTCTTC CASSETGTSYNEQFF
TRBJ2-7 TRBD2 TRBV10-3 many TGTGCCATCAGTGAGGGCGGGAGGGCCCGCAAGCAGTACTTC CAISEGGRARKQYF
TRBJ2-7 NA TRBV20-1 few TGCAGTGCTAGAGCGACCAAAGGACTCCCCGAGCAGTACTTC CSARATKGLPEQYF
TRBJ1-1 NA TRBV6-2/TRBV6-3 few TGTGCCAGCAGTGTAATGAGGGGCGGTATGAACACTGAAGCTTTCTTT CASSVMRGGMNTEAFF
TRBJ2-5 NA TRBV20-1 few TGCAGTGCTAGAGGGGGAACGAAACTCCAAGAGACCCAGTACTTC CSARGGTKLQETQYF
TRBJ1-1 NA TRBV19 NA TGTGCCAGTAGAGTGATGGGGTCCGGGAGCACTGAAGCTTTCTTT CASRVMGSGSTEAFF
TRBJ2-3 NA TRBV5-1 many TGCGCCAGCAGCTTGGGGTTGGAGGATACGCAGTATTTT CASSLGLEDTQYF
TRBJ2-3 NA TRBV12-2 NA TGTGCAAGTCCCCAGGGGGGACAGGGTTGGGACGACACGCAGTATTTT CASPQGGQGWDDTQYF
TRBJ2-3 TRBD1 TRBV11-3 NA TGTGCCAGCCAAGGACAGGGGTCAGATACGCAGTATTTT CASQGQGSDTQYF
TRBJ2-1 TRBD2 TRBV20-1 few TGCAGTGCTAGAGAAGTTAGCGGGAGGCTTCTCTCCTACAATGAGCAGTTCTTC CSAREVSGRLLSYNEQFF
TRBJ1-1 NA TRBV27 few TGTGCCATCAAAAGGATGGGAATGGGCACTGAAGCTTTCTTT CAIKRMGMGTEAFF
TRBJ2-7 NA TRBV20-1 few TGCAGTGGGAGGGCAGCGGTTATATACGAGCAGTACTTC CSGRAAVIYEQYF
TRBJ1-3 TRBD1 TRBV14 NA TGTGCCAGCAGCCAAGAACAGGGGGCGCTCGGAAACACCATATATTTT CASSQEQGALGNTIYF
TRBJ1-1 NA TRBV7-9 few TGTGCCAGCAGCTTGGTAGGGGATTACACTGAAGCTTTCTTT CASSLVGDYTEAFF
TRBJ2-7 TRBD1 TRBV28 few TGTGCCAGCAGGGGGTGGGACAGGGCTTACGAGCAGTACTTC CASRGWDRAYEQYF
TRBJ1-2 TRBD1 TRBV20-1 NA TGCAGTGCTGCGGGACAGGGTCTTCCTAACTATGGCTACACCTTC CSAAGQGLPNYGYTF
TRBJ1-5 NA TRBV27 NA TGTGCCAGCAGTCGACGCTCCGGGCAGCCCCAGCATTTT CASSRRSGQPQHF
TRBJ1-6 NA TRBV9 NA TGTGCCAGCAGCGGACGGGGAAATAATTCACCCCTCCACTTT CASSGRGNNSPLHF
TRBJ2-7 TRBD1 TRBV29-1 many TGCAGCGTTGGGTCCGGGACAGGGGTCTACGAGCAGTACTTC CSVGSGTGVYEQYF
TRBJ2-5 TRBD1 TRBV6-2/TRBV6-3 NA TGTGCCAGCAGTCAAGGACAGGGGCGAGTTGAGACCCAGTACTTC CASSQGQGRVETQYF
TRBJ2-6 NA TRBV10-3 NA TGTGCCATATACAACTCTGGGGCCAACGTCCTGACTTTC CAIYNSGANVLTF
TRBJ1-4 NA TRBV29-1 many TGCAGCGTTGAGGACGGAGGCACAGGTGAAAAACTGTTTTTT CSVEDGGTGEKLFF
TRBJ2-1 NA TRBV10-3 NA TGTGCCATCAGTGAGTCGAGGGTACAGGCAAACAATGAGCAGTTCTTC CAISESRVQANNEQFF
TRBJ2-5 NA TRBV10-3 many TGTGCCATCAGTGAGTCGGAGCCAGAGACCCAGTACTTC CAISESEPETQYF
TRBJ1-5 NA TRBV28 NA TGTGCCAGCAGCACAGACAGGCTTAGCAATCAGCCCCAGCATTTT CASSTDRLSNQPQHF
TRBJ2-1 TRBD2 TRBV7-7 few TGTGCTAGCAGCTCCCTGACTAGCGGGAGCAATGAGCAGTTCTTC CASSSLTSGSNEQFF
TRBJ2-1 NA TRBV2 NA TGTGCCAGCAGCGCCCCGGGACCCCGAGGCCCAAATGAGCAGTTCTTC CASSAPGPRGPNEQFF
TRBJ2-7 TRBD1 TRBV7-9 few TGTGCCAGCAGCTTTACAGGGGTGGCCTACGAGCAGTACTTC CASSFTGVAYEQYF
TRBJ2-1 NA TRBV11-2 few TGTGCCAGCAGCTTATACCGGTCATCCCCTCCCACTGAGCAGTTCTTC CASSLYRSSPPTEQFF
TRBJ2-1 NA TRBV7-2 NA TGTGCCAGCAGCCTAGAGGTACGGGATGAGCAGTTCTTC CASSLEVRDEQFF
TRBJ2-7 TRBD2 TRBV7-9 NA TGTGCCAGCAGCTTAGACCTTTTCGGACTAGCGGACGAGCAGTACTTC CASSLDLFGLADEQYF
TRBJ1-6 NA TRBV20-1 NA TGCAGTGCTAGAGGCGCAGGGGCCTATAATTCACCCCTCCACTTT CSARGAGAYNSPLHF
TRBJ2-1 TRBD2 TRBV7-9 few TGTGCCAGCATCTCGACTAGCGGGAACGGAGAAGAGCAGTTCTTC CASISTSGNGEEQFF
TRBJ2-1 TRBD2 TRBV20-1 few TGCAGTGCTAGAGAAAGGGGAAGCGGGAGAAATAATGAGCAGTTCTTC CSARERGSGRNNEQFF